The clone carrying this TCR beta chain was picked up many times. TCRdb used MiXCR to reprocess the RT-PCR reads, holding one entry per CDR3 protein. The sample consists of approximately 680,000 distinct CDR3 sequences, 15% to 18% of them appearing once. Germline CDR1 reads SQVTM; CDR2 reads ANQGSEA. This CDR3 spans 17 amino acids. The junction had 10 bases not matched to a gene; V was cut back by 2 bases and J by 0 bases. This sample was taken from a study of response to subunit inactivated influenza vaccine. This specimen consisted of PBMCs from blood, obtained about 11 days after vaccination. The sequence came from a man between 50 and 59 years old who received an inactivated influenza vaccine. The chain uses TRBV29-1 and TRBJ2-1; 7 bases fit TRBD1. The CDR3 sequence: CSVEWRTAGGSYNEQFF. CDR3 nucleotide sequence: TGCAGCGTTGAATGGCGTACGGCAGGGGGCTCCTACAATGAGCAGTTCTTC.